This T cell receptor (beta chain) was recovered during a study of T cells expressing NK-cell markers. The authors made TCR beta cDNA libraries by 5'RACE template switching. This switching added a universal primer site and UMIs. TCRdb reanalyzed the 5' RACE reads and collapses them to one entry per CDR3 protein, without DNA. The listing records about 460,000 distinct CDR3 sequences. Germline-derived CDR1 and CDR2 are MNHEY and SVGAGI. The CDR3 consists of 14 residues. The receptor was isolated from a woman between 45 and 65 years old in good health. The source material was blood T cells: a sorted CD56 or NKG2C T cell subset, CD4+ or CD8+ T cells, or bulk PBMC T cells (not recorded which). V gene TRBV6-5 combines with J gene TRBJ2-3; TCRdb lists TRBD1, though no DNA is available to test this call. Here the CDR3 reads CASSWDRTRLTQYF.